A selection of T cell receptor beta chains follows, all from one sample in a study of CXCR3-negative and CXCR3-positive naive CD8 T cells. TCRdb reprocessed the 5' RACE reads, with one entry per CDR3 protein and no DNA. The sample yields approximately 40,000 distinct CDR3 sequences, of which the top ten take up roughly 14%. Input material: memory CD8+ T cells from blood. The source of these receptors is a human donor in good health. Some clones in this sample may be carry-over from other donors' samples. The CDR3 runs from the conserved cysteine through the conserved F or W. A clone size is listed for some rows: how often the clone was seen (once, few, many), or a class if it is expanded.

CDR3 protein: CASSEWGREAFF
clone size: medium-sized
V gene: TRBV25-1
J gene: TRBJ1-1

CDR3 protein: CASGIRDSSNQPQHF
clone size: .
V gene: TRBV28
J gene: TRBJ1-5

CDR3 protein: CASSLTSGGGYEQYF
clone size: .
V gene: TRBV7-2
J gene: TRBJ2-7

CDR3 protein: CASNNTGQGAWEQFF
clone size: .
V gene: TRBV28
J gene: TRBJ2-1

CDR3 protein: CASSVASGQETQYF
clone size: .
V gene: TRBV9
J gene: TRBJ2-5

CDR3 protein: CSVERENTSNQPQHF
clone size: .
V gene: TRBV29-1
J gene: TRBJ1-5

CDR3 protein: CASSPQGADTQYF
clone size: .
V gene: TRBV4-1
J gene: TRBJ2-3

CDR3 protein: CASSQDGVPGQGTDTQYF
clone size: .
V gene: TRBV4-1
J gene: TRBJ2-3

CDR3 protein: CASSLYPENPPDTQYF
clone size: .
V gene: TRBV28
J gene: TRBJ2-3

CDR3 protein: CASSLVGLRSYEQYF
clone size: .
V gene: TRBV28
J gene: TRBJ2-7

CDR3 protein: CASSIDTNTEAFF
clone size: .
V gene: TRBV19
J gene: TRBJ1-1

CDR3 protein: CASSPTEQWTGGYGYTF
clone size: .
V gene: TRBV18
J gene: TRBJ1-2

CDR3 protein: CSVALQGDEQLF
clone size: .
V gene: TRBV29-1
J gene: TRBJ2-1

CDR3 protein: CSARDSRQGNYGYTF
clone size: .
V gene: TRBV20-1
J gene: TRBJ1-2

CDR3 protein: CASRLAGGSYEQYF
clone size: .
V gene: TRBV5-1
J gene: TRBJ2-7

CDR3 protein: CSARDKPGQTMNTEAFF
clone size: .
V gene: TRBV20-1
J gene: TRBJ1-1

CDR3 protein: CASSYPLAGGDEQFF
clone size: .
V gene: TRBV5-1
J gene: TRBJ2-1

CDR3 protein: CASSPTAAGERNTEAFF
clone size: .
V gene: TRBV5-1
J gene: TRBJ1-1

CDR3 protein: CASLSPKEGNTGELFF
clone size: .
V gene: TRBV6-5
J gene: TRBJ2-2

CDR3 protein: CSVERTGPSYEQYF
clone size: .
V gene: TRBV29-1
J gene: TRBJ2-7

CDR3 protein: CSVEQGQGPQYF
clone size: .
V gene: TRBV29-1
J gene: TRBJ2-3

CDR3 protein: CASTLSGGRYNSPLHF
clone size: .
V gene: TRBV28
J gene: TRBJ1-6

CDR3 protein: CASSLEVVFRETQYF
clone size: .
V gene: TRBV12-3/TRBV12-4
J gene: TRBJ2-5

CDR3 protein: CASSELAGVVTDTQYF
clone size: .
V gene: TRBV7-2
J gene: TRBJ2-3

CDR3 protein: CASSSQEGDTEAFF
clone size: .
V gene: TRBV9
J gene: TRBJ1-1

CDR3 protein: CASSDRGGGAYEQFF
clone size: .
V gene: TRBV6-4
J gene: TRBJ2-1